In its sample, the clone carrying this T cell receptor (beta chain) was seen many times. Antigen specificity is unknown. At one of its ends the junction is not consistent with the germline gene, which may arise from a read error. The data originate from a study of breast tumors, draining lymph nodes, adjacent tissues. The CDR3 spans 15 residues. The V gene's germline CDR1 is SSHAT and CDR2 FNYEAQ (reference sequence). General study points: Tumor and nontumor repertoires were significantly more similar in luminal-like than in basal-like breast cancer. Findings are consistent with lymph node origin and intratumoral expansion of most tumor T cells. That most tumor T cells come from lymph nodes remained unproven. Compared with lymph nodes, tumors were less diverse; compared with nontumor tissue, more.

TCRdb analysed the multiplex PCR reads with MiXCR anew, one entry per CDR3 protein. The table records 150,000 to 200,000 distinct CDR3 sequences, about 33% of them present only once. Samples came from axillary lymph nodes draining the breast cancer. The sample taken for sequencing was axillary lymph node tissue. The receptor comes from a female donor with breast cancer. Some clones in this sample may be carry-over from other donors' samples. This chain links TRBV7-7 with TRBJ2-7, with no clear D. CDR3 amino acids: CASSLDARPSHEQYF. The CDR3 DNA is TGTGCTAGCAGCTTAGACGCCCGCCCGTCGCACGAGCAGTACTTC.